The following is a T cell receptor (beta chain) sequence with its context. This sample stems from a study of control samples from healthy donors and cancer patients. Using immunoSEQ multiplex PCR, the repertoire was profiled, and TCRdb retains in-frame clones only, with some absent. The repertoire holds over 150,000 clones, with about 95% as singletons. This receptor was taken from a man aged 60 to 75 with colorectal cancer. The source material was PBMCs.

CDR3: CATSRVVVGELFF. The CDR3 bases are TGTGCCACCAGCAGAGTAGTGGTCGGGGAGCTGTTTTTT. The chain couples TRBV15 to TRBJ2-2; D not certain. In germline, CDR1 is LNHNV, CDR2 YYDKDF (reference sequence). The CDR3 is 13 amino acids. Trimming took off 1 base at V and 7 bases at J, with 7 bases between the two ends.